One and the same sample provided the 31 T cell receptor beta chains below, sequenced in a study of shared clonotypes between healthy human individuals. Assay: immunoSEQ multiplex PCR; the TCRdb copy retains only in-frame clones and omits some. In the table there are over a million clones, 96% of which are singletons. Sequencing was performed on naive CD4+ T cells sorted from blood. Subset defined: CD45RA+ positively selected. Every receptor here comes from a man in his thirties or forties in good health.

This chain uses TRBV28 with TRBJ2-2; D is unclear. This CDR3 is 18 amino acids long. V was trimmed by 3 bases and J by 0 bases, leaving 17 bases between them. Germline lookup yields CDR1 MDHEN and CDR2 SYDVKM. This chain's CDR3 is CASSFPLLPAPNTGELFF. CDR3 in DNA: TGTGCCAGCAGTTTTCCCCTCCTCCCGGCACCGAACACCGGGGAGCTGTTTTTT.

The rearrangement joins TRBV19 to TRBJ2-6; no clear D gene. This CDR3 has 14 residues. The germline V gene encodes CDR1 LNHDA and CDR2 SQIVND (reference sequence). V was cut by 10 bases and J by 0 bases, with 10 bases left in between. CDR3 protein: CATSWSSGANVLTF. The CDR3 nucleotides read TGTGCCACCAGTTGGAGCTCTGGGGCCAACGTCCTGACTTTC.

The table lists this clone with a count of one. The chain has TRBV5-1 and TRBJ1-1, with 9 bases matching TRBD1. V trimming: 3 bases; J trimming: 4 bases; junction bases outside the gene matches: 4. The CDR3 length is 14 residues. Germline CDR1 SGHRS, CDR2 YFSETQ. CDR3 in DNA: TGCGCCAGCAGCTCAACGACAGGGGGCACTGAAGCTTTCTTT. Amino acids: CASSSTTGGTEAFF.

This chain links TRBV11-3 with TRBJ2-5; D unclear. CDR3 length equals 13 residues. Trimming removed 3 bases from V and 5 bases from J, with 10 bases in between. Germline V lookup: CDR1 SGHNT, CDR2 YENEEA. The CDR3 DNA is TGTGCCAGCAGCTTTGAGGCTTCGGAGACCCAGTACTTC. Translating it yields CASSFEASETQYF.

The rearrangement joins TRBV11-3 to TRBJ2-1; 12 nucleotides match TRBD2. The CDR3 has 15 residues. V dropped 3 bases and J dropped 6; count of bases not matched to a gene: 3. Germline values: CDR1 SGHNT, CDR2 YENEEA. The CDR3 nucleotides read TGTGCCAGCAGCTTTGGGACTAGCGGGCTCAATGAGCAGTTCTTC. Translation gives CASSFGTSGLNEQFF.

The V gene is TRBV6-1, the J gene TRBJ2-1, with D maybe TRBD1 (5 bases). CDR1 and CDR2 from the germline V gene are MNHNS and SASEGT. The V end was cut by 5 bases, the J end by 7 bases, with 9 bases between. The CDR3 totals 12 residues. The CDR3 is CASSTGFNEQFF. For the CDR3, the DNA is TGTGCCAGCAGTACAGGTTTTAATGAGCAGTTCTTC.

The chain recombines TRBV9 with TRBJ1-1; no clear D gene. In germline, CDR1 is SGDLS, CDR2 YYNGEE. The V gene lost 1 base and the J gene lost 4 bases, with 11 bases spanning the gap. The CDR3 totals 14 residues. In DNA, the CDR3 is TGTGCCAGCAGCGTAATTAGTTCCAGCACTGAAGCTTTCTTT. This translates into CASSVISSSTEAFF.

This sequence joins TRBV10-1 and TRBJ2-1, with D possibly called TRBD1 or TRBD2 (5 bases each). V shed 0 bases and J shed 10 bases, with 7 bases lying between them. CDR3 length equals 12 residues. CDR1 and CDR2 from the germline V gene are WNHNN and SYGVQD (reference sequence). The CDR3 loop is CASSESGAEQFF. The CDR3 bases are TGCGCCAGCAGTGAGTCCGGGGCGGAGCAGTTCTTC.

The chain is built from TRBV25-1 and TRBJ2-7; D gene unclear. Looked up from germline, CDR1 is MGHDK and CDR2 is SYGVNS. The germline V and J ends were trimmed by 8 bases and 4 bases, with 18 bases remaining between them. CDR3 length equals 14 residues. In DNA form, the CDR3 reads TGTGCCAGCCAAGCTCTAGGCAGTGCGTACGAGCAGTACTTC. This codes for CASQALGSAYEQYF.

The chain links TRBV4-3 to TRBJ2-1; TRBD2 matches at 12 bases. Germline V lookup: CDR1 LGHNA, CDR2 YSLEER. V lost 4 bases and J lost 6; bases outside the gene matches: 7. This CDR3 spans 16 amino acids. DNA for the CDR3: TGCGCCAGCAGCCTCCGACTAGCGGGGGCTTTCAATGAGCAGTTCTTC. It yields the protein CASSLRLAGAFNEQFF.

The rearrangement links TRBV18 to TRBJ1-2; no clear D gene. V gave up 3 bases and J gave up 0 bases, with 11 bases separating them. The CDR3 has 15 residues. Germline V CDR1 and CDR2: KGHSH, LQKENI. In DNA form, the CDR3 reads TGTGCCAGCTCACCCGCACCGGGAGCTAACTATGGCTACACCTTC. It is translated as CASSPAPGANYGYTF.

The chain uses TRBV5-1 and TRBJ1-1; D remains ambiguous. This CDR3 region has 14 residues. V was pared by 4 bases and J by 5 bases, with 15 bases between. Germline CDR1 and CDR2: SGHRS and YFSETQ. The CDR3 loop is CASSSELVGTEAFF. In nucleotides, the CDR3 is TGCGCCAGCAGCAGCGAATTGGTTGGTACTGAAGCTTTCTTT.

The CDR3 is CATGPTGTNQPQHF. The CDR3 coding sequence is TGTGCCACCGGACCGACAGGGACAAATCAGCCCCAGCATTTT. The chain recombines TRBV19 with TRBJ1-5; 7 nucleotides match TRBD1. Trimming at V came to 10 bases and at J to 4 bases, leaving 10 bases not matched to a gene. The CDR3 is 14 amino acids. Germline V gene data show CDR1 as LNHDA and CDR2 as SQIVND (reference sequence).

The chain combines TRBV28 with TRBJ1-2; D gene unclear. Trimming stripped 3 bases from V and 2 bases from J, with 7 bases between. The V gene's germline CDR1 is MDHEN and CDR2 SYDVKM. The CDR3 length is 13 residues. DNA of the CDR3: TGTGCCAGCAGTTTCCACACAAACTATGGCTACACCTTC. Translated: CASSFHTNYGYTF.

This chain uses TRBV10-3 with TRBJ1-1, with no clear D. This CDR3 is 11 amino acids long. The germline V gene has CDR1 ENHRY and CDR2 SYGVKD. V lost 3 bases and J 7 bases, leaving 6 bases between the germline ends. The CDR3 DNA sequence: TGTGCCATCAGTGAAAACCTTGAAGCTTTCTTT. Protein product: CAISENLEAFF.

CDR3 in DNA: TGTGCCAGCAGTCTCCTCGGGGTCCCCACAGATACGCAGTATTTT. Its translation: CASSLLGVPTDTQYF. The chain uses TRBV6-5 and TRBJ2-3; D possibly corresponds to TRBD2 (5 bases). CDR1 MNHEY and CDR2 SVGAGI come from the germline V gene. The CDR3 has 15 amino acids. V shed 5 bases and J shed 2 bases, with 14 bases lying between them.

CDR3 protein: CASSHKTGGEQYF. The CDR3 bases are TGTGCCAGCAGCCACAAAACAGGGGGCGAGCAGTACTTC. This chain uses TRBV14 with TRBJ2-7, with 8 positions matching TRBD1. Trimming at V came to 3 bases and at J to 6 bases, leaving 4 bases not matched to a gene. CDR3 length: 13 amino acids. CDR1 is SGHDN and CDR2 is FVKESK in the germline V gene.

The V call is TRBV5-6, the J call TRBJ1-1, with 8 bases that match TRBD1. The trim removed 5 bases at V and 0 bases at J, leaving 6 bases unmatched. The CDR3 runs to 15 residues. CDR1 SGHDT and CDR2 YYEEEE come from the germline V gene. This CDR3 is CASRRGTGMNTEAFF. DNA of the CDR3: TGTGCCAGCAGACGGGGGACAGGAATGAACACTGAAGCTTTCTTT.

This CDR3 is CASRSYGTGDNEQFF. The CDR3 region has the DNA TGCGCCAGCAGATCATACGGGACAGGGGACAATGAGCAGTTCTTC. The genes are TRBV5-1 and TRBJ2-1, with 10 bases fitting TRBD1. The CDR3 is 15 residues long. The V segment lost 5 bases and the J segment 5 bases; nucleotides outside the gene matches: 7. CDR1 and CDR2 from the germline V gene are SGHRS and YFSETQ.

A single count supports this clone. The chain carries TRBV28 and TRBJ1-5; D gene ambiguous. The CDR3 is 12 residues long. V was cut by 1 base and J by 9 bases, with 7 bases left in between. The germline CDR1 and CDR2 sequences are MDHEN and SYDVKM. The CDR3 sequence is CASSLLAGPQHF. In DNA form, the CDR3 reads TGTGCCAGCAGTTTATTGGCCGGGCCCCAGCATTTT.

V usage is TRBV14 and J usage is TRBJ2-5; tentatively, D is TRBD2 (6 bases). Trimming took off 1 base at V and 4 bases at J, with 13 bases between the two ends. Germline loops: CDR1 SGHDN, CDR2 FVKESK. The CDR3 has 15 amino acids. DNA for the CDR3: TGTGCCAGCAGCCAAGCTCTAGCGTTGGGAGAGACCCAGTACTTC. Its translation is CASSQALALGETQYF. Combining the CDR3 with reference TRBV14 and TRBJ2-5 gives the whole variable domain EAGVTQFPSHSVIEKGQTVTLRCDPISGHDNLYWYRRVMGKEIKFLLHFVKESKQDESGMPNNRFLAERTGGTYSTLKVQPAELEDSGVYFCASSQALALGETQYFGPGTRLLVL.

Only one count was recorded for this clone. The chain joins TRBV6-5 to TRBJ2-2; D remains unclear. The germline V gene has CDR1 MNHEY and CDR2 SVGAGI. This CDR3 contains 12 residues. With 5 bases removed from V and 8 bases from J, the gap between germline ends came to 9 bases. The CDR3 loop is CASSQLSGELFF. The DNA of the CDR3 is TGTGCCAGCAGTCAGCTCTCTGGGGAGCTGTTTTTT.

The V call is TRBV5-4, the J call TRBJ2-2, with D possibly being TRBD1 (6 bases). The V and J ends lost 0 bases and 6 bases respectively, with 18 bases between them. Germline-derived CDR1 and CDR2 are SGHNT and YYREEE (reference sequence). The CDR3 is 17 residues long. The CDR3 spells CASSLVAQGISPGELFF. The CDR3 nucleotides are TGTGCCAGCAGCTTGGTGGCACAGGGCATATCTCCCGGGGAGCTGTTTTTT.

The chain is built from TRBV9 and TRBJ2-7, with 9 positions matching TRBD2. This CDR3 comprises 17 residues. V lost 0 bases and J lost 7; bases outside the gene matches: 14. Germline CDR1 SGDLS, CDR2 YYNGEE. The chain's CDR3 is CASSVDPPSGTRGEQYF. CDR3 nucleotide sequence: TGTGCCAGCAGCGTAGACCCCCCTAGCGGGACACGAGGTGAGCAGTACTTC. The entire variable domain, with the rest obtained from reference TRBV9 and TRBJ2-7, is as follows: DSGVTQTPKHLITATGQRVTLRCSPRSGDLSVYWYQQSLDQGLQFLIQYYNGEERAKGNILERFSAQQFPDLHSELNLSSLELGDSALYFCASSVDPPSGTRGEQYFGPGTRLTVT.

The chain has TRBV5-1 and TRBJ1-1, with no clear D. The germline V and J ends were trimmed by 4 bases and 5 bases, with 12 bases remaining between them. Germline CDR1 reads SGHRS; CDR2 reads YFSETQ. The CDR3 spans 13 residues. CDR3 region: CASSNSPRTEAFF. The CDR3 DNA reads TGCGCCAGCAGCAACAGCCCGCGAACTGAAGCTTTCTTT.

This clone showed up just a few times. The chain combines TRBV28 with TRBJ2-2, with TRBD2 matching 9 bases. Trimming removed 6 bases from V and 5 bases from J; junction bases left unmatched: 7. Germline CDR1 is MDHEN and CDR2 is SYDVKM. This CDR3 region has 15 residues. In DNA form, the CDR3 reads TGTGCCAGCAGCGTAGCGGGAGTAACAACCGGGGAGCTGTTTTTT. It codes for CASSVAGVTTGELFF.

The V gene is TRBV5-1, the J gene TRBJ2-3; D uncertain. CDR1 SGHRS and CDR2 YFSETQ come from the germline V gene. V lost 3 bases, J lost 3 bases, and 17 bases lay in between. There are 16 residues in the CDR3. The CDR3 sequence: CASSSHGLGSTDTQYF. The CDR3 bases are TGCGCCAGCAGCTCGCACGGTCTCGGATCTACAGATACGCAGTATTTT.

The rearrangement joins TRBV7-9 to TRBJ2-1; D unclear. The germline gives CDR1 SEHNR, CDR2 FQNEAQ (reference sequence). Between the trimmed V and J ends, which lost 5 bases and 3 bases, there was a span of 8 bases. The CDR3 runs to 13 residues. Here the CDR3 DNA reads TGTGCCAGCAGCAAAACAATCTACAATGAGCAGTTCTTC. It yields the protein CASSKTIYNEQFF.

V and J are TRBV5-1 and TRBJ2-1; no clear D. This CDR3 comprises 15 residues. V lost 0 bases, J lost 1 base, and 8 bases lay in between. CDR1 and CDR2 (germline): SGHRS, YFSETQ. The CDR3 DNA is TGCGCCAGCAGCTTGGGAGCGTGGTCCTACAATGAGCAGTTCTTC. Its protein product is CASSLGAWSYNEQFF. Full variable domain (rest looked up from reference TRBV5-1 and TRBJ2-1): KAGVTQTPRYLIKTRGQQVTLSCSPISGHRSVSWYQQTPGQGLQFLFEYFSETQRNKGNFPGRFSGRQFSNSRSEMNVSTLELGDSALYLCASSLGAWSYNEQFFGPGTRLTVL.

This chain joins TRBV9 and TRBJ2-5; the D call may be TRBD1 or TRBD2 (5 bases each). The CDR3 is made up of 15 amino acids. V was cut by 4 bases and J by 1 base, with 14 bases left in between. Germline assignment: CDR1 SGDLS and CDR2 YYNGEE. CDR3 in amino acids: CASSFAGTSQETQYF. The CDR3 coding sequence is TGTGCCAGCAGCTTCGCCGGGACGAGCCAAGAGACCCAGTACTTC.

This clone was observed once. The junction differs from germline at one of its ends, possibly a read error. V gene TRBV6-5 combines with J gene TRBJ1-2; D gene uncertain. Germline V gives CDR1 MNHEY, CDR2 SVGAGI. The CDR3 contains 13 residues. The CDR3 sequence: CASSLRANYGYTF. The CDR3 DNA reads as TGTGCCAGCAGCCTTCGAGCTAATTATGGCTACACCTTC.